The rows below give T cell receptor beta chains drawn from one sample of a study of CD8 T cells in ankylosing spondylitis. In TCRdb, the 5' RACE reads were re-called with MiXCR into one record per CDR3 protein. The sample carries some 240,000 distinct CDR3 sequences, 8% to 9.5% recorded once. Specimen: blood, either unsorted or a sorted T cell fraction (not recorded which). These receptors were collected from a male donor with ankylosing spondylitis or in good health (not recorded which). The CDR3 runs from the conserved cysteine through the conserved F or W. D genes are given only for firm matches. Expanded clones get a size class; other rows say once, few or many, or leave the size out.

d_call j_call clone_size v_call cdr3_aa cdr3_nt
- TRBJ2-1 few TRBV28 CASSPGVPGHEQFF TGTGCCAGCAGTCCTGGGGTACCGGGCCATGAGCAGTTCTTC
- TRBJ2-7 few TRBV19 CASSISYSSYEQYF TGTGCCAGTAGTATATCTTACAGCTCCTACGAGCAGTACTTC
- TRBJ2-7 many TRBV7-2 CASSLQSVYEQYF TGTGCCAGCAGCTTACAGAGTGTGTACGAGCAGTACTTC
- TRBJ2-7 many TRBV27 CASSWDTGTTLTYEQYF TGTGCCAGCAGCTGGGACACCGGGACAACGCTAACCTACGAGCAGTACTTC
- TRBJ2-3 many TRBV6-2/TRBV6-3 CASSSGGRDTQYF TGTGCCAGCAGCTCCGGAGGGAGGGATACGCAGTATTTT
- TRBJ2-3 many TRBV3-1 CASSRAADTQYF TGTGCCAGCAGCCGAGCAGCAGATACGCAGTATTTT
- TRBJ2-7 many TRBV7-9 CASSSFSLSVDEQYF TGTGCCAGCAGCTCTTTTTCGCTCTCGGTAGACGAGCAGTACTTC
- TRBJ1-2 many TRBV7-7 CASSLVGYTF TGTGCTAGCAGCTTAGTTGGCTACACCTTC
TRBD2 TRBJ2-3 many TRBV4-2 CASSHYSGETDTQYF TGTGCCAGCAGTCACTATAGCGGGGAGACAGATACGCAGTATTTT
- TRBJ2-3 many TRBV4-1 CASSHEQKDTQYF TGCGCCAGCAGCCACGAACAAAAAGATACGCAGTATTTT
- TRBJ1-6 - TRBV4-2 CASGRIDNSPLHF TGTGCCAGCGGAAGAATAGATAATTCACCCCTCCACTTT
- TRBJ1-1 many TRBV30 CAWSVIGGSTEAFF TGTGCCTGGAGTGTAATAGGGGGTAGCACTGAAGCTTTCTTT
TRBD1 TRBJ2-6 - TRBV4-2 CASSLRQGDGANVLTF TGTGCCAGCAGCCTCAGACAGGGGGATGGGGCCAACGTCCTGACTTTC
- TRBJ1-2 many TRBV20-1 CSGTGTGLWGYTF TGCAGTGGAACCGGGACTGGCCTTTGGGGCTACACCTTC
- TRBJ2-4 - TRBV3-1 CASTYPVGAKNIQYF TGTGCCAGCACCTACCCAGTAGGGGCCAAAAACATTCAGTACTTC
- TRBJ1-2 many TRBV12-3/TRBV12-4 CASSLDAPPLSGTQRAVNYGYTF TGTGCCAGCAGTTTAGACGCCCCACCTTTGTCCGGGACACAAAGGGCGGTTAACTATGGCTACACCTTC
- TRBJ1-3 few TRBV7-2 CASSLSGGPSGNTIYF TGTGCCAGCAGCTTATCGGGCGGGCCCTCTGGAAACACCATATATTTT
- TRBJ2-3 many TRBV7-2 CASSLELREDTQYF TGTGCCAGCAGCTTAGAATTGAGGGAAGATACGCAGTATTTT
- TRBJ2-1 many TRBV20-1 CSARDPLSHLPLNEQFF TGCAGTGCTAGAGACCCACTATCGCATCTACCCCTCAATGAGCAGTTCTTC
TRBD1 TRBJ1-1 many TRBV20-1 CSARETGQEIEAFF TGCAGTGCTAGAGAGACGGGACAGGAGATTGAAGCTTTCTTT
TRBD1 TRBJ1-2 - TRBV30 CAWTGTANYGYTF TGTGCCTGGACGGGGACAGCAAACTATGGCTACACCTTC
- TRBJ2-3 many TRBV29-1 CSAGWGTDTQYF TGCAGCGCCGGCTGGGGGACAGATACGCAGTATTTT
- TRBJ2-3 many TRBV7-9 CASSGPLRGPTDTQYF TGTGCCAGCAGCGGGCCTCTCAGGGGCCCCACAGATACGCAGTATTTT
TRBD2 TRBJ2-1 few TRBV6-2/TRBV6-3 CASSYVTSGRAGGAYNEQFF TGTGCCAGCAGTTACGTAACTAGCGGGAGGGCCGGGGGTGCCTACAATGAGCAGTTCTTC
TRBD2 TRBJ2-3 many TRBV15 CATSRSRRASGTDTQYF TGTGCCACCAGCAGGAGTAGGCGGGCTAGCGGAACAGATACGCAGTATTTT
TRBD1 TRBJ1-2 many TRBV5-5 CASSQGQDIYGYTF TGTGCCAGCAGCCAGGGACAGGATATCTATGGCTACACCTTC
TRBD2 TRBJ2-3 many TRBV20-1 CSARARGGHSTDTQYF TGCAGTGCTAGAGCACGGGGGGGACATAGCACAGATACGCAGTATTTT
TRBD1 TRBJ1-5 - TRBV12-3/TRBV12-4 CASSPTTGGSQPQHF TGTGCCAGCAGTCCTACGACAGGGGGCAGTCAGCCCCAGCATTTT
TRBD1 TRBJ2-5 many TRBV6-2/TRBV6-3 CASSYPWDRVRETQYF TGTGCCAGCAGTTACCCTTGGGACAGGGTGAGGGAGACCCAGTACTTC
TRBD2 TRBJ2-7 many TRBV9 CASSVVGGSFDEQYF TGTGCCAGCAGCGTAGTAGGCGGGAGTTTCGACGAGCAGTACTTC
- TRBJ2-2 many TRBV10-3 CAISDPSTGARSTGELFF TGTGCCATCAGCGATCCGAGCACGGGGGCTAGGAGCACCGGGGAGCTGTTTTTT
- TRBJ1-2 - TRBV20-1 CSAGPGGGYTF TGCAGTGCCGGCCCGGGCGGTGGCTACACCTTC
- TRBJ1-5 many TRBV6-2/TRBV6-3 CASSSTGSDQPQHF TGTGCCAGCAGCTCCACAGGGTCTGATCAGCCCCAGCATTTT
- TRBJ2-5 - TRBV9 CASSVAQGKGETQYF TGTGCCAGCAGCGTAGCCCAGGGGAAAGGAGAGACCCAGTACTTC
- TRBJ2-7 - TRBV20-1 CSARDRAGPYEQYF TGCAGTGCTAGAGATAGGGCAGGACCTTACGAGCAGTACTTC
- TRBJ1-5 - TRBV24-1 CATSGGGSNQPQHF TGTGCCACCAGTGGGGGGGGGAGCAATCAGCCCCAGCATTTT
- TRBJ2-2 many TRBV10-3 CAISGSSGNTGELFF TGTGCCATCAGTGGAAGTAGCGGGAACACCGGGGAGCTGTTTTTT
TRBD2 TRBJ2-3 many TRBV30 CAWQRGARTDTQYF TGTGCCTGGCAGCGGGGGGCACGCACAGATACGCAGTATTTT
- TRBJ1-1 many TRBV5-1 CASRAGEVNTEAFF TGCGCCAGCAGGGCCGGGGAGGTGAACACTGAAGCTTTCTTT
- TRBJ2-3 many TRBV20-1 CSAVSGADTQYF TGCAGTGCTGTATCAGGGGCCGATACGCAGTATTTT
TRBD2 TRBJ2-3 - TRBV11-2 CASSTWTRAGGRTDTQYF TGTGCCAGCAGCACGTGGACACGAGCGGGGGGACGCACAGATACGCAGTATTTT
- TRBJ1-2 many TRBV6-5 CASSSPAYGYTF TGTGCCAGCAGTTCCCCTGCCTATGGCTACACCTTC
- TRBJ2-3 many TRBV5-1 CASSLYRGTDTQYF TGCGCCAGCAGCTTGTATCGGGGGACAGATACGCAGTATTTT
TRBD2 TRBJ2-1 few TRBV25-1 CASSGVTSVSNEQFF TGTGCCAGCAGTGGGGTGACTAGCGTCAGCAATGAGCAGTTCTTC
- TRBJ2-2 - TRBV30 CAWSVLWGYTGELFF TGTGCCTGGAGTGTACTTTGGGGGTACACCGGGGAGCTGTTTTTT
- TRBJ1-4 many TRBV7-9 CASSLNSGSGNEKLFF TGTGCCAGCAGCTTAAATTCAGGGTCCGGTAATGAAAAACTGTTTTTT
TRBD1 TRBJ1-1 many TRBV18 CASSPTGTGEAFF TGTGCCAGCTCACCGACAGGGACAGGGGAAGCTTTCTTT